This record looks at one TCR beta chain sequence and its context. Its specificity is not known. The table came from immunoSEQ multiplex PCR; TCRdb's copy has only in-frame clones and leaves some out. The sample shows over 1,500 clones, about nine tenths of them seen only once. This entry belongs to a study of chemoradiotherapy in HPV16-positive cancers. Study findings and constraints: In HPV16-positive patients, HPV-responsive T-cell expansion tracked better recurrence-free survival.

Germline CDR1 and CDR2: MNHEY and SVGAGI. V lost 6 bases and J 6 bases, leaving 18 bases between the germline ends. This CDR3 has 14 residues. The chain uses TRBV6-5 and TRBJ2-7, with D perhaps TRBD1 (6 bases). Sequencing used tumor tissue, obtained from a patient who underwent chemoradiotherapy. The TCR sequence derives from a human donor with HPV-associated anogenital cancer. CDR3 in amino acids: CASRKQGNPREQYF. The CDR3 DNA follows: TGTGCCAGCAGAAAACAGGGAAATCCACGCGAGCAGTACTTC.